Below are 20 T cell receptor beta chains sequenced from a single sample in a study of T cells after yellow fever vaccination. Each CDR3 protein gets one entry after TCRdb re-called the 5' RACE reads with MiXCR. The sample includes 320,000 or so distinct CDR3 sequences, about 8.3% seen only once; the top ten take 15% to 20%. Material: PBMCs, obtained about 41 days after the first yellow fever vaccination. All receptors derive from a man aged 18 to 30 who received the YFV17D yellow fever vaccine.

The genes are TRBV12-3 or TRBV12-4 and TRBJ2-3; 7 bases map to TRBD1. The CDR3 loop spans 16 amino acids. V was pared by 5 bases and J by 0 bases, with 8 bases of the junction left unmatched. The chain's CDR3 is CASSPGTAYSTDTQYF. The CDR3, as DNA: TGTGCCAGCAGTCCCGGGACAGCTTATAGCACAGATACGCAGTATTTT.

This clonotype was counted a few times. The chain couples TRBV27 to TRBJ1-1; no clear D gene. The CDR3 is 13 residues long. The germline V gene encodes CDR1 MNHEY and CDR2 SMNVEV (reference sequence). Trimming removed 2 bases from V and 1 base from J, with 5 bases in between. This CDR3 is CASSLKANTEAFF. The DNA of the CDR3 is TGTGCCAGCAGTTTAAAGGCGAACACTGAAGCTTTCTTT.

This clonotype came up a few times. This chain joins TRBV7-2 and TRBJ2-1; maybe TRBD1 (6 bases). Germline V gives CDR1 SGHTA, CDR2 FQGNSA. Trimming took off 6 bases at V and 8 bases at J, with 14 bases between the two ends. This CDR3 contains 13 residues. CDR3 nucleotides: TGTGCCAGCAGTCGACAGGTAGGGGATGAGCAGTTCTTC. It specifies CASSRQVGDEQFF.

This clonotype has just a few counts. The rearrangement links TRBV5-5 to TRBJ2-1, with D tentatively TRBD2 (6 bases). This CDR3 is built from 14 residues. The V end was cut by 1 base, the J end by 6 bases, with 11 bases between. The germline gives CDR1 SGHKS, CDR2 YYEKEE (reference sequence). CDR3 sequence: CASSLTGGINEQFF. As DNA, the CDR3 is TGTGCCAGCAGCTTGACCGGGGGAATCAATGAGCAGTTCTTC.

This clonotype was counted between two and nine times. The CDR3: CASSREISTEAFF. The CDR3 DNA follows: TGTGCCAGCAGTAGGGAGATAAGCACTGAAGCTTTCTTT. This chain connects TRBV6-1 to TRBJ1-1; D unclear. The ends were cut back, 5 bases at V and 4 bases at J, with 11 bases in the middle. CDR3 length equals 13 residues. CDR1 MNHNS and CDR2 SASEGT come from the germline V gene.

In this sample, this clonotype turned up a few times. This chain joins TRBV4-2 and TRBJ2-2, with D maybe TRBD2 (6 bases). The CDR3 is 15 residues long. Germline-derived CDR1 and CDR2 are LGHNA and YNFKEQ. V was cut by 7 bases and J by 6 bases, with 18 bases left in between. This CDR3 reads CASNTRPGDPGELFF. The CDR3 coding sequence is TGTGCCAGCAACACGAGGCCGGGGGACCCCGGGGAGCTGTTTTTT.

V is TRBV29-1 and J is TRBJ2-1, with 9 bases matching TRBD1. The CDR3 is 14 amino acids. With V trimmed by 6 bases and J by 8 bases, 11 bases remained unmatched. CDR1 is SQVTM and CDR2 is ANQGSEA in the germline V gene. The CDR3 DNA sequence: TGCAGCGTCGGCCGGGACAGGGCTTCCGATGAGCAGTTCTTC. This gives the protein CSVGRDRASDEQFF.

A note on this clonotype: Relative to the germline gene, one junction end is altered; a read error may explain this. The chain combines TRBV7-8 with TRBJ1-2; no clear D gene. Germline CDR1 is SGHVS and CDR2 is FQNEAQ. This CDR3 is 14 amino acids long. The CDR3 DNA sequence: TGTGCCAGCATCTTAGTGGAAACTAACTATGGCTACACCTTC. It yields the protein CASILVETNYGYTF.

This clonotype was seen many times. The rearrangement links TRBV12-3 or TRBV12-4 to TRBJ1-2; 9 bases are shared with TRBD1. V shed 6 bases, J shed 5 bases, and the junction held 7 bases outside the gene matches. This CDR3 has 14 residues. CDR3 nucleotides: TGTGCCAGCAGATCACAGGGGGCACAATATGGCTACACCTTC. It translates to CASRSQGAQYGYTF.

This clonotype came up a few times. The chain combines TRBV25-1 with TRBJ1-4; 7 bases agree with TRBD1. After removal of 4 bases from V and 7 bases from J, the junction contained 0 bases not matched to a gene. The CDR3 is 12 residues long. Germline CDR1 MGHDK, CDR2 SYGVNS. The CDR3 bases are TGTGCCAGCAGTGCAGGGGGTGAAAAACTGTTTTTT. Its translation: CASSAGGEKLFF. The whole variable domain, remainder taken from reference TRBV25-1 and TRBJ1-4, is EADIYQTPRYLVIGTGKKITLECSQTMGHDKMYWYQQDPGMELHLIHYSYGVNSTEKGDLSSESTVSRIRTEHFPLTLESARPSHTSQYLCASSAGGEKLFFGSGTQLSVL.

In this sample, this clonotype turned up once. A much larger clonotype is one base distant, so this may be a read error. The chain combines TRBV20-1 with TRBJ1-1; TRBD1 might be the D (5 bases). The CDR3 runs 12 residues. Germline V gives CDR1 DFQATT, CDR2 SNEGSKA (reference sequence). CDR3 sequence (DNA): TGCAGTGCAAGGATACAGGCGGGTGAAGCTTGCTTT. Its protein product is CSARIQAGEACF.

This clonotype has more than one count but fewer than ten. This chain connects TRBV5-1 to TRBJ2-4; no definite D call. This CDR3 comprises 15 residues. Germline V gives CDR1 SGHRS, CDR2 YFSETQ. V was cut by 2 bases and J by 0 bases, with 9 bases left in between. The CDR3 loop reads CASSLDISAKNIQYF. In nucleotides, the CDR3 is TGCGCCAGCAGCTTAGACATCTCAGCCAAAAACATTCAGTACTTC. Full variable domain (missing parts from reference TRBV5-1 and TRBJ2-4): KAGVTQTPRYLIKTRGQQVTLSCSPISGHRSVSWYQQTPGQGLQFLFEYFSETQRNKGNFPGRFSGRQFSNSRSEMNVSTLELGDSALYLCASSLDISAKNIQYFGAGTRLSVL.

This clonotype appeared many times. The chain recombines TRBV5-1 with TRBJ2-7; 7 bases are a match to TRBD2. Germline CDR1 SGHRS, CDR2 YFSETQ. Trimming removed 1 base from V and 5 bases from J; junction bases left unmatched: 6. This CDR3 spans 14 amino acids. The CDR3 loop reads CASSLQSGEDEQYF. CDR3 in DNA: TGCGCCAGCAGCTTGCAAAGCGGGGAGGACGAGCAGTACTTC. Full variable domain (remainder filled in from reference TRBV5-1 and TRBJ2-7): KAGVTQTPRYLIKTRGQQVTLSCSPISGHRSVSWYQQTPGQGLQFLFEYFSETQRNKGNFPGRFSGRQFSNSRSEMNVSTLELGDSALYLCASSLQSGEDEQYFGPGTRLTVT.

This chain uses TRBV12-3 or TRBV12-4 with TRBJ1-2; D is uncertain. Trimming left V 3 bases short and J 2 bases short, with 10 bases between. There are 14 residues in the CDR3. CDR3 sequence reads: CASSFDLGNYGYTF. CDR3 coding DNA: TGTGCCAGCAGTTTCGATCTGGGGAACTATGGCTACACCTTC.

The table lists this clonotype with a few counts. CDR3 protein: CASHPQGGAMNTGELFF. In nucleotides, the CDR3 is TGCGCCAGCCACCCCCAGGGTGGGGCAATGAACACCGGGGAGCTGTTTTTT. The gene calls are TRBV5-1 and TRBJ2-2; possible D gene TRBD1, 5 bases. V shed 7 bases and J shed 1 base, with 20 bases lying between them. This CDR3 is built from 17 residues. Germline V gives CDR1 SGHRS, CDR2 YFSETQ.

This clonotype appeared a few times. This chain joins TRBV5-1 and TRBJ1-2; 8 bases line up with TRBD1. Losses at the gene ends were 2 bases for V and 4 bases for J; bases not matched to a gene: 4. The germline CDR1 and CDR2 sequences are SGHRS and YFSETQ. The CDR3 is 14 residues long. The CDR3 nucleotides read TGCGCCAGCAGCTTCTCGGACAGGGCCTATGGCTACACCTTC. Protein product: CASSFSDRAYGYTF.

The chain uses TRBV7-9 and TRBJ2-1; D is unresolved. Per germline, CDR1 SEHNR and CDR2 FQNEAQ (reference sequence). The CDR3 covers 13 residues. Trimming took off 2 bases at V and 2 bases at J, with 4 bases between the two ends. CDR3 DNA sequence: TGTGCCAGCAGCTTACTAGCCTACAATGAGCAGTTCTTC. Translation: CASSLLAYNEQFF.

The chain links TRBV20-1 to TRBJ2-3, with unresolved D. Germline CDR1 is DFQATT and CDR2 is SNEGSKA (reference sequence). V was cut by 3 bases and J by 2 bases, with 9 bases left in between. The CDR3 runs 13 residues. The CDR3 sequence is CSASPSHTDTQYF. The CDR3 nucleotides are TGCAGTGCTAGCCCCTCGCACACAGATACGCAGTATTTT.

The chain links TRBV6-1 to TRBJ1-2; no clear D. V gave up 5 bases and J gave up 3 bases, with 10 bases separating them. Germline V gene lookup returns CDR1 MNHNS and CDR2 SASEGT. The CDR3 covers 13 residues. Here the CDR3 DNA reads TGTGCCAGCAGTCCAGGAGCGGACTATGGCTACACCTTC. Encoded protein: CASSPGADYGYTF.

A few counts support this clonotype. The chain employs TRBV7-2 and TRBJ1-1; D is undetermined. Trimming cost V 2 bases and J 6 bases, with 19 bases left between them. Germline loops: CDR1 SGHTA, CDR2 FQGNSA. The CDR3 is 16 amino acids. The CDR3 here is CASSLPLPLPFSEAFF. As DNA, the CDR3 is TGTGCCAGCAGCTTACCGTTACCTCTTCCGTTCTCTGAAGCTTTCTTT. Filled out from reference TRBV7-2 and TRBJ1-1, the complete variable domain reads GAGVSQSPSNKVTEKGKDVELRCDPISGHTALYWYRQSLGQGLEFLIYFQGNSAPDKSGLPSDRFSAERTGGSVSTLTIQRTQQEDSAVYLCASSLPLPLPFSEAFFGQGTRLTVV.